Shown below are 15 T cell receptor beta chains from a single sample sequenced in a study of blood T cell repertoires in COVID-19 (dated by TCRdb to the early 2020s). The protocol used for the library was the immunoSEQ multiplex PCR assay. TCRdb took this table from immuneACCESS and kept in-frame rearrangements with V and J called. Such tables lack part of the clones; where checked against another copy, unresolved V genes explain under half of the gap, and the rest is unexplained. The sample data list around 2,600 clones, and about nine tenths of these were observed just once. The ten largest clonotypes hold about 17% of the sample. Sample: peripheral blood. The receptor source for this set is a man aged 65 to 85 with active COVID-19.

The CDR3 sequence: CASSLPRTRSETQYF. CDR3 sequence (DNA): TGTGCCAGCAGCTTACCCAGGACTAGATCAGAGACCCAGTACTTC. The V gene is TRBV7-6, the J gene TRBJ2-5, with 7 nucleotides matching TRBD2. CDR1 is SGHVS, CDR2 FNYEAQ, per germline. CDR3 size: 15 residues. J gave up 4 bases and V 2 bases, and 7 bases lay outside the gene matches.

The V gene is TRBV18, the J gene TRBJ1-2; 8 bases align to TRBD1. Germline CDR1 and CDR2: KGHSH and LQKENI. The V gene end was trimmed by 4 bases and the J gene end by 3 bases; junction bases not matched to a gene: 1. The CDR3 consists of 13 residues. CDR3 region: CASSQDRDYGYTF. CDR3 in DNA: TGTGCCAGCTCACAGGACAGGGACTATGGCTACACCTTC.

V and J are TRBV12-5 and TRBJ1-1; 7 nucleotides match TRBD1. Germline V lookup: CDR1 LGHNT, CDR2 FRNRAP. The CDR3 runs to 15 residues. V lost 4 bases to trimming and J lost 0 bases; unmatched junction nucleotides: 5. The DNA for the CDR3 is TGTGCTAGTGGTTCCGCCAGGGGGGTGAACACTGAAGCTTTCTTT. It translates to CASGSARGVNTEAFF. The full variable domain, with the rest looked up from reference TRBV12-5 and TRBJ1-1, is DARVTQTPRHKVTEMGQEVTMRCQPILGHNTVFWYRQTMMQGLELLAYFRNRAPLDDSGMPKDRFSAEMPDATLATLKIQPSEPRDSAVYFCASGSARGVNTEAFFGQGTRLTVV.

The sample holds one count of this clone. V and J are TRBV5-1 and TRBJ2-7; 10 bases fit TRBD1. Looked up from germline, CDR1 is SGHRS and CDR2 is YFSETQ. The CDR3 consists of 14 residues. V dropped 4 bases and J dropped 1; count of bases not matched to a gene: 2. The CDR3 reads CASSGTGESYEQYF. Written as DNA, the CDR3 is TGCGCCAGCAGCGGGACAGGGGAATCCTACGAGCAGTACTTC.

This chain links TRBV27 with TRBJ2-1, with D tentatively TRBD2 (7 bases). The ends were cut back, 5 bases at V and 5 bases at J, with 19 bases in the middle. Germline loops: CDR1 MNHEY, CDR2 SMNVEV (reference sequence). CDR3 length equals 16 residues. The CDR3 DNA sequence: TGTGCCAGCAGTACCCGCGGGGGCGGGTGGGACAATGAGCAGTTCTTC. Translation: CASSTRGGGWDNEQFF.

This chain joins TRBV19 and TRBJ2-1, with 10 bases that match TRBD2. The CDR3 is 15 residues long. Germline V gene data show CDR1 as LNHDA and CDR2 as SQIVND (reference sequence). The V gene end was trimmed by 6 bases and the J gene end by 3 bases; junction bases not matched to a gene: 5. The CDR3 protein is CASSPLAGHYNEQFF. The CDR3 DNA follows: TGTGCCAGTAGCCCACTAGCGGGGCACTACAATGAGCAGTTCTTC.

This clone has a single count. The rearrangement uses TRBV18 and TRBJ1-2; 11 bases are a match to TRBD1. Germline CDR1 reads KGHSH; CDR2 reads LQKENI. Trimming cost V 2 bases and J 4 bases; bases outside gene matches: 6. The CDR3 covers 16 residues. CDR3 sequence reads: CASSPSSGQGAYGYTF. Here the CDR3 DNA reads TGTGCCAGCTCACCATCCTCCGGACAGGGGGCCTATGGCTACACCTTC. Combining the CDR3 with reference TRBV18 and TRBJ1-2 gives the whole variable domain NAGVMQNPRHLVRRRGQEARLRCSPMKGHSHVYWYRQLPEEGLKFMVYLQKENIIDESGMPKERFSAEFPKEGPSILRIQQVVRGDSAAYFCASSPSSGQGAYGYTFGSGTRLTVV.

The CDR3 sequence: CSASEGAKGYTF. The CDR3 nucleotides read TGCAGCGCGTCGGAGGGGGCGAAGGGCTACACCTTC. The chain is built from TRBV29-1 and TRBJ1-2, with 7 bases matching TRBD1. Germline V lookup: CDR1 SQVTM, CDR2 ANQGSEA. V lost 7 bases, J lost 8 bases, and 10 bases stayed unmatched. The CDR3 is 12 residues long.

The V gene is TRBV6-5, the J gene TRBJ1-1; D call uncertain. The V end lost 6 bases, the J end lost 1 base, and 6 bases lay between the germline ends. The germline gives CDR1 MNHEY, CDR2 SVGAGI. The CDR3 is 12 amino acids. The CDR3 reads CASRRQNTEAFF. The DNA for the CDR3 is TGTGCCAGCAGGCGACAGAACACTGAAGCTTTCTTT.

CDR3 amino acids: CASSYWGGSPDTQYF. CDR3 DNA: TGTGCCAGCAGTTACTGGGGAGGGAGCCCAGATACGCAGTATTTT. The chain joins TRBV6-6 to TRBJ2-3; 7 nucleotides match TRBD2. V was clipped by 1 base and J by 4 bases; unmatched bases: 5. The germline CDR1 and CDR2 sequences are MNHNY and SVGAGI (reference sequence). This CDR3 has 15 amino acids.

The rearrangement joins TRBV5-6 to TRBJ2-1, with 8 bases aligning to TRBD2. The CDR3 totals 14 residues. Losses at the gene ends were 3 bases for V and 8 bases for J; bases not matched to a gene: 7. Germline CDR1 and CDR2: SGHDT and YYEEEE. The CDR3 nucleotides read TGTGCCAGCAGCTCTAGACTAGCGAGTGATGAGCAGTTCTTC. This codes for CASSSRLASDEQFF.

The chain joins TRBV4-3 to TRBJ2-5, with 11 bases aligning to TRBD2. This CDR3 has 17 amino acids. V trimming: 3 bases; J trimming: 4 bases; junction bases outside the gene matches: 10. Germline-derived CDR1 and CDR2 are LGHNA and YSLEER. This CDR3 reads CASSHTTSGVEGETQYF. The DNA of the CDR3 is TGCGCCAGCAGCCATACGACTAGCGGGGTGGAGGGAGAGACCCAGTACTTC.

The V call is TRBV6-5, the J call TRBJ1-1; no clear D gene. CDR3 size: 13 residues. V lost 8 bases and J 3 bases, leaving 13 bases between the germline ends. CDR1 and CDR2 (germline): MNHEY, SVGAGI. The CDR3 DNA reads TGTGCCAGCGGGTTTCTGAGGGACACTGAAGCTTTCTTT. It yields the protein CASGFLRDTEAFF.

The CDR3 region has the DNA TGTGCCAGCAGCCGGGAAAATCAGCCCCAGCATTTT. It encodes CASSRENQPQHF. V gene TRBV2 combines with J gene TRBJ1-5; D is unresolved. The CDR3 sequence is 12 residues long. V was trimmed by 6 bases and J by 4 bases, leaving 7 bases between them. Looked up from germline, CDR1 is SNHLY and CDR2 is FYNNEI. The full variable domain, its missing parts supplied by reference TRBV2 and TRBJ1-5, is EPEVTQTPSHQVTQMGQEVILRCVPISNHLYFYWYRQILGQKVEFLVSFYNNEISEKSEIFDDQFSVERPDGSNFTLKIRSTKLEDSAMYFCASSRENQPQHFGDGTRLSIL.

The rearrangement uses TRBV6-5 and TRBJ2-1, with 9 bases lining up with TRBD2. The CDR3 consists of 16 residues. Germline CDR1 reads MNHEY; CDR2 reads SVGAGI. V lost 2 bases to trimming and J lost 2 bases; unmatched junction nucleotides: 4. The CDR3 protein is CASSYGLAGPYNEQFF. DNA for the CDR3: TGTGCCAGCAGTTACGGGCTAGCGGGACCCTACAATGAGCAGTTCTTC.